This paragraph covers one T cell receptor (beta chain) sequence. No antigen is known for it. Trimming cost V 4 bases and J 3 bases; bases outside gene matches: 11. CDR1 MDHEN and CDR2 SYDVKM come from the germline V gene. This CDR3 spans 17 amino acids. This record belongs to a study of T cell responses to AZD1222 COVID-19 vaccine. Study-wide findings and caveats: A reported finding is that nearly half of spike-specific TCRs target unmutated variant regions. Most donors were white British and more were female, and clonal diversity was possibly underestimated. Just a handful of AZD1222 recipients were seropositive at baseline. Among vaccine-associated CD4 TCRs, coverage spanned spike, with dominance at 160-218 and 743-854.

Generated by immunoSEQ multiplex PCR, the TCRdb table keeps only in-frame clones and is missing some. This table holds approximately 220,000 clones, approximately 94% found once. The gene calls are TRBV28 and TRBJ1-5, with 8 bases matching TRBD1. The sequencing used peripheral blood, collected on day 0 of MenACWY control vaccination. This sequence originates from an adult in good health. The CDR3, as DNA: TGTGCCAGCAGTTACAGGACAGGGAAGGGGGTCAATCAGCCCCAGCATTTT. Encoded protein: CASSYRTGKGVNQPQHF.